This T cell receptor (beta chain) was sequenced for a study of T cell changes during pregnancy in multiple sclerosis. The table came from immunoSEQ multiplex PCR; TCRdb's copy has only in-frame clones and leaves some out. The table lists some 58,000 clones, about 96% of them singletons. Germline V lookup: CDR1 SGHKS, CDR2 YYEKEE (reference sequence). This CDR3 has 13 residues. Trimming took 3 bases from V and 3 from J, leaving 10 bases between them. V and J are TRBV5-5 and TRBJ2-7, with D tentatively TRBD2 (6 bases). Here the sequenced sample was CD8+ T cells from peripheral blood mononuclear cells, taken after pregnancy. The clonotype originates from a female donor with multiple sclerosis, enrolled in a pregnancy study. CDR3 in amino acids: CASSSTGVYEQYF. CDR3 in DNA: TGTGCCAGCAGCTCCACGGGAGTCTACGAGCAGTACTTC. The whole variable domain, remainder taken from reference TRBV5-5 and TRBJ2-7, is DAGVTQSPTHLIKTRGQQVTLRCSPISGHKSVSWYQQVLGQGPQFIFQYYEKEERGRGNFPDRFSARQFPNYSSELNVNALLLGDSALYLCASSSTGVYEQYFGPGTRLTVT.